This T cell receptor (beta chain) was retrieved from a study of beta chain features in type 1 diabetes. Study findings and constraints: The VDJ junctions of type 1 diabetes patients carried fewer insertions and more deletions. Possible PCR preference for shorter templates applied equally to patients and controls. All four CD4+ subsets from Type 1 diabetes patients carried moderately but significantly shorter TCRB CDR3s. Cells with high TCR expression could be over-represented by cDNA sequencing.

Sequenced material consisted of expressed TCRB transcripts (all of the isolated RNA was reverse transcribed). TCRdb keeps only in-frame clones here, not all; method: immunoSEQ multiplex PCR. The sample lists fewer than 350,000 clones, approximately 8% occurring once. Deletions cut 6 bases from V and 2 bases from J, with 5 bases between. Per the germline V gene, CDR1 is KGHSH and CDR2 is LQKENI. The CDR3 covers 11 residues. This clone was seen many times. The antigen remains undetermined. V usage is TRBV18 and J usage is TRBJ2-7; D gene ambiguous. The source is a woman aged 18-35 years in good health. Material for sequencing was central memory CD4+ T cells from blood. CDR3 amino acids: CASSIAYEQYF. The CDR3 DNA reads as TGTGCCAGCTCGATTGCCTACGAGCAGTACTTC.